This entry features one T cell receptor beta chain sequence. The record originates from a study of blood T cell repertoires in COVID-19. Clones were read by immunoSEQ multiplex PCR, and TCRdb kept only the in-frame ones, dropping some. The repertoire holds 150,000 to 250,000 clones, with roughly 77% as singletons. This CDR3 is 16 amino acids long. CDR1 and CDR2 from the germline V gene are GTSNPN and SVGIG (reference sequence). V was clipped by 4 bases and J by 2 bases, with 17 bases between them. The sequence came from a woman in her forties with COVID-19, enrolled during active disease. J is TRBJ2-2 and V is TRBV30, with D possibly being TRBD1 (5 bases). The specimen was peripheral blood. CDR3 residues: CAWNMGRALNTGELFF. CDR3 sequence (DNA): TGTGCCTGGAACATGGGCAGGGCCCTCAACACCGGGGAGCTGTTTTTT.